These 9 T cell receptor beta chains share one sample of origin, sequenced in a study of T cells in Graves' hyperthyroidism and ophthalmopathy. Authors of the study amplified TCR beta CDR3 regions from RNA transcripts. The study used the HTBI primer set for a first-round RT-PCR of the TCR CDR3. TCRdb re-analysed the multiplex PCR reads in MiXCR, keeping a single row per CDR3 protein. Of 300,000 to 400,000 distinct CDR3 sequences listed, about 20% are singletons. What was sequenced was blood. The origin of the receptors is a woman in her fifties or sixties with Graves' hyperthyroidism.

This clonotype has at least ten counts. The CDR3 protein is CASSPQTGTGAYSNQPQHF. Written as DNA, the CDR3 is TGTGCCAGCAGTCCCCAAACCGGGACAGGGGCCTATAGCAATCAGCCCCAGCATTTT. The J gene is TRBJ1-5, the V gene TRBV27; 10 nucleotides match TRBD1. With 5 bases clipped from V and 0 bases from J, the junction kept 13 bases outside the gene matches. This CDR3 comprises 19 residues. Germline CDR1 MNHEY, CDR2 SMNVEV (reference sequence).

This clonotype has ten or more counts. V usage is TRBV10-3 and J usage is TRBJ2-7, with D uncertain. Per the germline V gene, CDR1 is ENHRY and CDR2 is SYGVKD. V was clipped by 0 bases and J by 6 bases, with 3 bases between them. The CDR3 is 11 amino acids. The CDR3 DNA sequence: TGTGCCATCAGTGAGTCCGGCGAGCAGTACGTC. Translating it yields CAISESGEQYV.

This clonotype was observed many times. The chain links TRBV12-3 or TRBV12-4 to TRBJ2-7, with a tentative D call TRBD1 (6 bases). V lost 5 bases and J 1 base, leaving 15 bases between the germline ends. The CDR3 runs to 15 residues. The CDR3 sequence is CASSQGFSLSYEQYF. The CDR3 DNA reads as TGTGCCAGCAGTCAGGGGTTCTCTCTTTCCTACGAGCAGTACTTC.

At least ten counts were recorded for this clonotype. The rearrangement links TRBV30 to TRBJ2-5, with TRBD2 matching 14 bases. The germline CDR1 and CDR2 sequences are GTSNPN and SVGIG (reference sequence). The junction had 1 base not matched to a gene; V was cut back by 3 bases and J by 4 bases. The CDR3 is 14 amino acids. The CDR3 DNA is TGTGCCTGGAGCGGACTAGCGGGAGGAGAGACCCAGTACTTC. It encodes CAWSGLAGGETQYF.

This clonotype came up a few times. The chain combines TRBV20-1 with TRBJ1-1; D perhaps matches TRBD1 (6 bases). Germline loops: CDR1 DFQATT, CDR2 SNEGSKA (reference sequence). This CDR3 has 14 amino acids. With 1 base removed from V and 0 bases from J, the gap between germline ends came to 9 bases. Here the CDR3 reads CSARGDTLNTEAFF. Written as DNA, the CDR3 is TGCAGTGCTAGAGGGGACACCTTGAACACTGAAGCTTTCTTT.

This chain connects TRBV29-1 to TRBJ2-1; 9 bases are a match to TRBD2. The CDR3 totals 14 residues. V was clipped by 7 bases and J by 0 bases; unmatched bases: 4. Germline V CDR1 and CDR2: SQVTM, ANQGSEA. For the CDR3, the DNA is TGCAGCGGGGATAGCGGGAGCTCCTACAATGAGCAGTTCTTC. The encoded protein is CSGDSGSSYNEQFF.

This clonotype was counted between two and nine times. The DNA of the CDR3 is TGTGCCTGGACCCTGGGAGAAGAGACCCAGTACTTC. Its protein is CAWTLGEETQYF. The genes are TRBV30 and TRBJ2-5, with D tentatively TRBD2 (5 bases). This CDR3 is built from 12 residues. Trimming shortened V by 4 bases and J by 3 bases, and 9 bases separated the two germline ends. Germline CDR1 is GTSNPN and CDR2 is SVGIG (reference sequence).

The chain joins TRBV6-1 to TRBJ2-7; 7 nucleotides match TRBD2. The CDR3 consists of 14 residues. CDR1 and CDR2 from the germline V gene are MNHNS and SASEGT. V gave up 3 bases and J gave up 5 bases; unmatched junction bases: 7. The CDR3 nucleotides are TGTGCCAGCAGTGACCCAGGGAGGGAGGACGAGCAGTACGTC. Its translation is CASSDPGREDEQYV.

J is TRBJ1-1 and V is TRBV11-2; 8 nucleotides align to TRBD1. The V gene end was trimmed by 5 bases and the J gene end by 1 base; junction bases not matched to a gene: 6. The germline V gene has CDR1 SGHAT and CDR2 FQNNGV. The CDR3 extends over 15 amino acids. In DNA form, the CDR3 reads TGTGCCAGCAGCGCCGGACAGGGACGGAACACTGAAGCTTTCTTT. It codes for CASSAGQGRNTEAFF.